This T cell receptor beta chain was sequenced during a study of Ad26.COV2.S vaccination and SARS-CoV-2 variants. Whole-study context: It was the COV1001 Ad26.COV2.S trial arm that included the donor.

Documented treatment: over 15 received Ad26.COV2.S at low or high dose, single or two shots; several received placebo; per-sample allocation not given. Day 63 after the first vaccine or placebo injection was the time point for sampling. A single count supports this clone. This CDR3 has 15 amino acids. CDR1 is MNHEY and CDR2 is SVGAGI in the germline V gene. Trimming took 0 bases from V and 8 from J; bases not matched to a gene: 4. The repertoire was sequenced with immunoSEQ multiplex PCR; TCRdb's copy has only in-frame clones and lacks some. Of around 380,000 clones listed, about 88% are singletons. This chain joins TRBV6-5 and TRBJ2-4; 10 bases agree with TRBD2. The clonotype originates from a person between 18 and 65 years old who received the Ad26.COV2.S COVID-19 vaccine or a placebo. Sequenced material: peripheral blood, taken in a trial of Ad26.COV2.S vaccine versus placebo. The CDR3: CASSYSLAGGHIQYF. In DNA, the CDR3 is TGTGCCAGCAGTTACTCGTTAGCGGGGGGACACATTCAGTACTTC.